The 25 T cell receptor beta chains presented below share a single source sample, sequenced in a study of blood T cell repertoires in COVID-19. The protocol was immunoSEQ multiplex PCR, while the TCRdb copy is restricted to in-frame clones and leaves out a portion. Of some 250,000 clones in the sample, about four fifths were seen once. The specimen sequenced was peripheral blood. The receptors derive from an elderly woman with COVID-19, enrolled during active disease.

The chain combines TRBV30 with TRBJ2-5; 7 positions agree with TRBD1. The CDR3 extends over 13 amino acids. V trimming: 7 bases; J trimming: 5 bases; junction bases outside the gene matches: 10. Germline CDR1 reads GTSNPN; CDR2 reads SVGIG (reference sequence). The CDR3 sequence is CASIKGGYETQYF. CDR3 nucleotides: TGTGCCTCGATCAAAGGGGGCTATGAGACCCAGTACTTC.

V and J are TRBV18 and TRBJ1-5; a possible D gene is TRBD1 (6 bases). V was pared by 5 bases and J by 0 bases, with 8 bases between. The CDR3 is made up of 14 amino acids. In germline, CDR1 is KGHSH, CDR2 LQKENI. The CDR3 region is CASSGQYSNQPQHF. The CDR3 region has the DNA TGTGCCAGCTCAGGACAGTATAGCAATCAGCCCCAGCATTTT.

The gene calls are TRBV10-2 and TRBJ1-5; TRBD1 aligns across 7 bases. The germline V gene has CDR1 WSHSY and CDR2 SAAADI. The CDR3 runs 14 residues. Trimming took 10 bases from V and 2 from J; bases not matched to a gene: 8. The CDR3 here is CATRQGSGNQPQHF. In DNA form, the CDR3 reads TGCGCCACCCGACAGGGTTCGGGCAATCAGCCCCAGCATTTT.

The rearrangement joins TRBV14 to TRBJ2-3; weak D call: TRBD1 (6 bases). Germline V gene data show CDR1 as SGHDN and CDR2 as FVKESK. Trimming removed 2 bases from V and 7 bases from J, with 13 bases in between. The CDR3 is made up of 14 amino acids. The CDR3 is CASSQRSRGYTQYF. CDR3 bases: TGTGCCAGCAGCCAACGATCAAGGGGGTATACGCAGTATTTT.

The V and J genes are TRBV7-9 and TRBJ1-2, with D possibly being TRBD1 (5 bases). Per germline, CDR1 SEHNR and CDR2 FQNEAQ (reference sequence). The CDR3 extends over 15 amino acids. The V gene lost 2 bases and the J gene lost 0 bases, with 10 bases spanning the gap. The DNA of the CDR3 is TGTGCCAGCAGCTTAAGGGGCAGCCCTAACTATGGCTACACCTTC. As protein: CASSLRGSPNYGYTF.

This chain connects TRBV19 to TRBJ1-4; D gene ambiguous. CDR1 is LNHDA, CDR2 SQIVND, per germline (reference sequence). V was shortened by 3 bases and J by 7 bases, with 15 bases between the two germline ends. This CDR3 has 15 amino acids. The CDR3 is CASSITAGVGEKLFF. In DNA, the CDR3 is TGTGCCAGTAGTATTACGGCCGGGGTTGGTGAAAAACTGTTTTTT.

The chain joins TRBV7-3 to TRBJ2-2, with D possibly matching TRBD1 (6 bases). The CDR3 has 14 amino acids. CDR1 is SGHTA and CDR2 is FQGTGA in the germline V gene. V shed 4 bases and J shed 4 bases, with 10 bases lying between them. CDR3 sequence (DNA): TGTGCCAGCAGCTCCGGACAGACCACCGGGGAGCTGTTTTTT. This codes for CASSSGQTTGELFF.

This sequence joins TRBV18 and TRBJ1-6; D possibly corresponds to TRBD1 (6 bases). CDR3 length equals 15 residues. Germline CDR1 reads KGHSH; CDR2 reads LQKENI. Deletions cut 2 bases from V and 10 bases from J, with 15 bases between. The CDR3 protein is CASSPYNREGSPLHF. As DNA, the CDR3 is TGTGCCAGCTCACCATATAACAGGGAGGGATCACCCCTCCACTTT.

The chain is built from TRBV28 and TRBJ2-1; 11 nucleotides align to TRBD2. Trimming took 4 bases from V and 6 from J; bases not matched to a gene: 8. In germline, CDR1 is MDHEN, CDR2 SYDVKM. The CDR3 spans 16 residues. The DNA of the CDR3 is TGTGCCAGCAGTTCTCCAGGTAGCGGGAGGGCCAATGAGCAGTTCTTC. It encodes CASSSPGSGRANEQFF.

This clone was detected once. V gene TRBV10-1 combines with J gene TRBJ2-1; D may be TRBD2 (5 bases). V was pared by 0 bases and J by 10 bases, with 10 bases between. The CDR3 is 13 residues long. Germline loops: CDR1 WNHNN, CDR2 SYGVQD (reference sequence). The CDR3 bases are TGCGCCAGCAGTGAGTCTGGGCGCGGGGAGCAGTTCTTC. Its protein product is CASSESGRGEQFF.

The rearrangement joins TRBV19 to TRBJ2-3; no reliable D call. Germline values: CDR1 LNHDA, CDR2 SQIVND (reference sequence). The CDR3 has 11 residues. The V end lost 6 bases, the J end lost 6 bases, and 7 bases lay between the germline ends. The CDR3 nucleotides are TGTGCCAGTAGACAGACGGATACGCAGTATTTT. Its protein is CASRQTDTQYF.

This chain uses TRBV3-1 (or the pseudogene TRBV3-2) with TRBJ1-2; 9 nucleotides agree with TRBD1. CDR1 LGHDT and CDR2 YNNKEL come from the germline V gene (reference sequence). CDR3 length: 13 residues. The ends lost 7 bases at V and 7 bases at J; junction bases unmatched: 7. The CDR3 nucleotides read TGTGCCAGCATCGGACAGGGGAAGTTTGGCTACACCTTC. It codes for CASIGQGKFGYTF.

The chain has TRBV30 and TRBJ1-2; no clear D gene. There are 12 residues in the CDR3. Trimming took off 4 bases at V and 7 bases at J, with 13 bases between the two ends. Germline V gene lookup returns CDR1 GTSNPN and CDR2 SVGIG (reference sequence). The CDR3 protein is CAWTGGLGGYTF. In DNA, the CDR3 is TGTGCCTGGACGGGAGGGCTGGGTGGCTACACCTTC.

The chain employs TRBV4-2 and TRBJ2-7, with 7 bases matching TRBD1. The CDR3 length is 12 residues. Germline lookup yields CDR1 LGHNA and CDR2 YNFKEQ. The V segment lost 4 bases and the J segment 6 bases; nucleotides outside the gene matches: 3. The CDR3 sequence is CASSRQGGEQYF. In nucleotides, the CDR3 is TGTGCCAGCAGCCGACAGGGTGGCGAGCAGTACTTC.

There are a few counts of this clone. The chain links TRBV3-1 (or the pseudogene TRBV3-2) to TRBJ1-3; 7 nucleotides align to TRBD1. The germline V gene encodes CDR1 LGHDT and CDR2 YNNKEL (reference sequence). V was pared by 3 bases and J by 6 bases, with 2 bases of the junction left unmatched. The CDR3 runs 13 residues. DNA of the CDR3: TGTGCCAGCAGCCAGGACAGGCAAAACACCATATATTTT. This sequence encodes CASSQDRQNTIYF.

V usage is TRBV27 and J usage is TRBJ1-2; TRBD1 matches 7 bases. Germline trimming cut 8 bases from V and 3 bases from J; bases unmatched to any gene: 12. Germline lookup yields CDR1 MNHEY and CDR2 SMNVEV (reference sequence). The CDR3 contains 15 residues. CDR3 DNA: TGTGCCAGCGGGGATAAGGGACAGATTGACTATGGCTACACCTTC. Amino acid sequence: CASGDKGQIDYGYTF.

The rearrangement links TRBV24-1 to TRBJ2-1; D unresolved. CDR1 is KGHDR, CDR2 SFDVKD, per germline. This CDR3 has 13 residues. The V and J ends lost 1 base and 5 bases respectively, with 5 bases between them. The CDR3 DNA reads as TGTGCCACCAGTGATTTAACAGACAATGAGCAGTTCTTC. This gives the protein CATSDLTDNEQFF.

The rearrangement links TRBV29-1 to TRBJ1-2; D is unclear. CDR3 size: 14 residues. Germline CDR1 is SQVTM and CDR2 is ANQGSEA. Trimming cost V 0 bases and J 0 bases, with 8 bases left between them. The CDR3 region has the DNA TGCAGCGTTGAAGACGTCTGGCCTAACTATGGCTACACCTTC. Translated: CSVEDVWPNYGYTF.

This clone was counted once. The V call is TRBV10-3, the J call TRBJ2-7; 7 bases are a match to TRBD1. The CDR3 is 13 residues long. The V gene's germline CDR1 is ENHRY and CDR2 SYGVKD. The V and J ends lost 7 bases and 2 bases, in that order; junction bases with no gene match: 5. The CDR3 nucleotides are TGTGCCATCACACCGGGACAGCCCTACGAGCAGTACTTC. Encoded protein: CAITPGQPYEQYF.

The CDR3 region is CASSEGQRETQYF. The DNA of the CDR3 is TGTGCCAGCAGTGAAGGACAGAGAGAGACCCAGTACTTC. The gene calls are TRBV2 and TRBJ2-5; tentative D call: TRBD1 (5 bases). Germline V CDR1 and CDR2: SNHLY, FYNNEI. The V end lost 1 base, the J end lost 4 bases, and 7 bases lay between the germline ends. CDR3 length: 13 residues.

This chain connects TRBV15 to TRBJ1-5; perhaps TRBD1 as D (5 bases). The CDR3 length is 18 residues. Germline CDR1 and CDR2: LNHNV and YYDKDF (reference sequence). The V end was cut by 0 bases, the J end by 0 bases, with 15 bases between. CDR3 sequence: CATSRDFRASYSNQPQHF. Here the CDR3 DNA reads TGTGCCACCAGCAGAGATTTCAGGGCATCCTATAGCAATCAGCCCCAGCATTTT. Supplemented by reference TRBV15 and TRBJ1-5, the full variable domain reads DAMVIQNPRYQVTQFGKPVTLSCSQTLNHNVMYWYQQKSSQAPKLLFHYYDKDFNNEADTPDNFQSRRPNTSFCFLDIRSPGLGDTAMYLCATSRDFRASYSNQPQHFGDGTRLSIL.

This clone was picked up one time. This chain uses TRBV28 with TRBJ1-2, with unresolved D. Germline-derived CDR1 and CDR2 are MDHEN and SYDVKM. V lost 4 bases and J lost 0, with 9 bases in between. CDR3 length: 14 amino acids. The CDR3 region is CASSSIRANYGYTF. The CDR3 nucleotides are TGTGCCAGCAGTTCGATCCGAGCTAACTATGGCTACACCTTC.

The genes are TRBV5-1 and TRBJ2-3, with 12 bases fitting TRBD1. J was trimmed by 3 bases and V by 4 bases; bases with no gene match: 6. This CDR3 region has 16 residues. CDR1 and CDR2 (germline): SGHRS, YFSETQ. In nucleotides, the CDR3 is TGCGCCAGCAGCGGGGGACAGGGGGCGAGGACAGATACGCAGTATTTT. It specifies CASSGGQGARTDTQYF.

CDR3 nucleotides: TGTGCCAGCAGCCAAGATTCTGCAGGCAACTATGGCTACACCTTC. This gives the protein CASSQDSAGNYGYTF. The chain combines TRBV3-1 (or the pseudogene TRBV3-2) with TRBJ1-2; D remains ambiguous. V lost 0 bases to trimming and J lost 2 bases, with 10 bases between them. The CDR3 consists of 15 residues. CDR1 and CDR2 from the germline V gene are LGHDT and YNNKEL (reference sequence).

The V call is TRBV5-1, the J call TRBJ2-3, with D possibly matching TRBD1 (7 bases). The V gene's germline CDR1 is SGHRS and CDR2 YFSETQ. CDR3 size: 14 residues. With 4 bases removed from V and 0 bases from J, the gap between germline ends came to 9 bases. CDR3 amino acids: CASSPGGSTDTQYF. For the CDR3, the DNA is TGCGCCAGCAGCCCAGGGGGGAGCACAGATACGCAGTATTTT. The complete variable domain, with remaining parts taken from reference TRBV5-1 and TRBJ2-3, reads KAGVTQTPRYLIKTRGQQVTLSCSPISGHRSVSWYQQTPGQGLQFLFEYFSETQRNKGNFPGRFSGRQFSNSRSEMNVSTLELGDSALYLCASSPGGSTDTQYFGPGTRLTVL.